This TCR beta chain was observed in a study of OX40 agonist ivuxolimab in advanced cancers. In regard to this clone: With a much larger clone just one base away, this may be a read error. The sample has other DNA sequences that encode this CDR3 too.

Only in-frame clones appear in the TCRdb table, and some are missing; sequencing was by immunoSEQ multiplex PCR. The sample shows 30,000 or so clones, roughly 89% of them seen only once. This sequence was found in an adult with an advanced solid tumor such as melanoma, head and neck, liver or kidney cancer. The source was CD4+ or CD8+ T cells sorted from blood, collected in a trial of the OX40 agonist ivuxolimab.

CDR3 sequence reads: CASSLGGYYEQYF. DNA of the CDR3: TGTGCCAGCAGCTTGGGCGGCTACTACGAGCAGTACTTC. This chain joins TRBV5-5 and TRBJ2-7; D is unclear. V was cut by 0 bases and J by 3 bases, with 7 bases left in between. The germline CDR1 and CDR2 sequences are SGHKS and YYEKEE (reference sequence). The CDR3 is 13 residues long.